The subject of this entry is one T cell receptor (beta chain). Antigen specificity is unknown. The entry originates in a study of cytomegalovirus exposure and HLA in healthy donors. Study findings and constraints: Using a false discovery rate of 0.05, a later analysis showed that 16,000 or so TCR beta sequences were associated with HLA alleles.

Donors were ostensibly healthy at sampling, although undocumented immune exposures were probable. Use of 60 Vbeta and 13 Jbeta primers characterized the PCR. In the original analysis: Roughly 80 million unique TCR beta chains, about 11 million of them shared, were counted by a later analysis. Sequencing was performed with immunoSEQ multiplex PCR; in TCRdb, only in-frame clones are kept and a portion is missing. The V and J calls and clone size were taken over from that table, and D and trimming were inferred from the DNA. This sample's table reports roughly 190,000 clones. The CDR3 length is 16 residues. In germline, CDR1 is LNHNV, CDR2 YYDKDF (reference sequence). Trimming took 3 bases from V and 0 from J; bases not matched to a gene: 0.

The source of this sequence is a woman between 18 and 29 years old in good health and CMV-seropositive. What was sequenced was PBMCs. The rearrangement uses TRBV15 and TRBJ2-7, with 15 bases fitting TRBD2. The CDR3 region is CATSRGLAGGSYEQYF. CDR3 nucleotides: TGTGCCACCAGCAGGGGACTAGCGGGGGGCTCCTACGAGCAGTACTTC.